Each of the 7 T cell receptor beta chains below was sequenced from the same sample in a study of cytomegalovirus exposure and HLA in healthy donors. The PCR employed 60 Vbeta primers together with 13 Jbeta primers. Profiling relied on immunoSEQ multiplex PCR, and the TCRdb table lists in-frame clones only, not all of them. The sample holds 150,000 to 200,000 clones, 84% seen once. The sample was PBMCs. The receptor set was obtained from a man aged 50-59 years in good health and CMV-seropositive.

The gene calls are TRBV5-1 and TRBJ1-2, with 8 bases identical to TRBD1. The CDR3 consists of 17 residues. Trimming took 4 bases from V and 3 from J; bases not matched to a gene: 14. In germline, CDR1 is SGHRS, CDR2 YFSETQ. CDR3 region: CASSPLQGAVQHYGYTF. The CDR3 DNA is TGCGCCAGCAGCCCCTTGCAGGGGGCGGTTCAGCACTATGGCTACACCTTC.

The chain links TRBV5-8 to TRBJ2-2, with TRBD2 matching 8 bases. Germline CDR1 SGHTS, CDR2 YDEGEE. V lost 1 base and J lost 1; bases outside the gene matches: 3. CDR3 length: 16 amino acids. The CDR3 protein is CASSLMAGGNTGELFF. The CDR3 DNA follows: TGTGCCAGCAGCTTGATGGCGGGAGGGAACACCGGGGAGCTGTTTTTT.

The gene calls are TRBV10-2 and TRBJ2-4; 13 bases agree with TRBD2. Trimming at V came to 6 bases and at J to 3 bases, leaving 8 bases not matched to a gene. CDR3 length equals 17 residues. Germline loops: CDR1 WSHSY, CDR2 SAAADI. The CDR3 sequence: CASSGTSGTSGKNIQYF. DNA for the CDR3: TGCGCCAGCAGCGGGACTAGCGGGACATCTGGCAAAAACATTCAGTACTTC.

This chain uses TRBV2 with TRBJ2-7; the match to TRBD2 covers 10 bases. Germline trimming cut 2 bases from V and 13 bases from J; bases unmatched to any gene: 17. Germline-derived CDR1 and CDR2 are SNHLY and FYNNEI. The CDR3 is 16 amino acids. CDR3 sequence (DNA): TGTGCCAGCAGTGAAAGGGCTAGCGGGGGTCGGTTTCAGCTTTACTTC. This codes for CASSERASGGRFQLYF.

The chain couples TRBV10-1 to TRBJ2-1, with unresolved D. V was clipped by 5 bases and J by 6 bases, with 11 bases between them. CDR3 length: 13 residues. Germline V lookup: CDR1 WNHNN, CDR2 SYGVQD (reference sequence). The CDR3 nucleotides read TGCGCCAGCAGTACCACAAGAGGCAATGAGCAGTTCTTC. Amino acid sequence: CASSTTRGNEQFF.

This rearrangement joins TRBV19 to TRBJ2-2; D is unresolved. CDR3 length: 17 amino acids. Deletions cut 1 base from V and 4 bases from J, with 16 bases between. CDR1 and CDR2 (germline): LNHDA, SQIVND (reference sequence). In DNA form, the CDR3 reads TGTGCCAGTAGTATAGTGAGCTCATTCCGAGGCACCGGGGAGCTGTTTTTT. It yields the protein CASSIVSSFRGTGELFF.

This CDR3 reads CASSEAIFGTRGYTF. DNA for the CDR3: TGTGCCAGCAGTGAAGCGATTTTTGGGACAAGAGGCTACACCTTC. The chain uses TRBV6-1 and TRBJ1-2; possible D gene TRBD1, 6 bases. The CDR3 runs to 15 residues. The V gene's germline CDR1 is MNHNS and CDR2 SASEGT. The V gene lost 0 bases and the J gene lost 8 bases, with 16 bases spanning the gap.